The 24 T cell receptor beta chains presented below share a single source sample, sequenced in a study of cytomegalovirus exposure and HLA in healthy donors. Amplification used 60 Vbeta primers and 13 Jbeta primers. Some clones are missing from TCRdb's copy, which holds only in-frame ones; the method was immunoSEQ multiplex PCR. The table includes under 150,000 clones, 55% to 65% detected once. The sequencing input was PBMCs. The source of these receptors is a woman aged 40 to 49 in good health and CMV-seropositive.

The gene calls are TRBV6-1 and TRBJ1-2, with TRBD1 matching over 9 bases. CDR1 and CDR2 (germline): MNHNS, SASEGT. This CDR3 is built from 16 residues. V shed 4 bases and J 4 bases; nucleotides not matched to a gene: 10. CDR3: CASSAGTGHLAYGYTF. For the CDR3, the DNA is TGTGCCAGCAGTGCCGGGACAGGGCACCTAGCCTATGGCTACACCTTC.

The table lists this clone with a few counts. The chain joins TRBV15 to TRBJ1-4; D is unclear. The germline V gene has CDR1 LNHNV and CDR2 YYDKDF (reference sequence). The CDR3 is 15 residues long. The V and J ends lost 3 bases and 5 bases respectively, with 13 bases between them. CDR3 sequence reads: CATSRYRGLNEKLFF. The DNA for the CDR3 is TGTGCCACCAGCAGGTACCGGGGTCTCAATGAAAAACTGTTTTTT.

V usage is TRBV6-6 and J usage is TRBJ2-5; 8 bases line up with TRBD1. V was pared by 4 bases and J by 4 bases, with 8 bases of the junction left unmatched. The CDR3 totals 15 residues. The germline gives CDR1 MNHNY, CDR2 SVGAGI (reference sequence). CDR3 DNA sequence: TGTGCCAGCAGTTTTCCAGGACAGGGCCGAGAGACCCAGTACTTC. Its protein product is CASSFPGQGRETQYF.

This clone showed up just once. The V call is TRBV12-2, the J call TRBJ1-1. TRBV12-2 is annotated as a pseudogene. The CDR3 is 17 amino acids. CDR3 amino acids: CASRQGSRRRQNTEAFF. The DNA of the CDR3 is TGTGCAAGTCGCCAAGGATCAAGGAGGCGGCAGAACACTGAAGCTTTCTTT.

J is TRBJ1-1 and V is TRBV14, with TRBD1 matching 7 bases. The CDR3 is 16 residues long. From germline, CDR1 is SGHDN and CDR2 FVKESK. Losses at the gene ends were 4 bases for V and 0 bases for J; bases not matched to a gene: 8. The chain's CDR3 is CASSRRDSLMNTEAFF. CDR3 bases: TGTGCCAGCAGCCGCCGGGACAGCCTAATGAACACTGAAGCTTTCTTT.

J is TRBJ1-5 and V is TRBV6-1; D may be TRBD1 (5 bases). This CDR3 contains 14 residues. V dropped 7 bases and J dropped 8 bases, with 18 bases sitting between them. From germline, CDR1 is MNHNS and CDR2 SASEGT. CDR3 sequence: CASMGSLLREPQHF. CDR3 sequence (DNA): TGTGCCAGCATGGGCAGCCTCCTCAGGGAGCCCCAGCATTTT.

This sequence joins TRBV6-5 and TRBJ2-7; D gene ambiguous. CDR3 length: 16 amino acids. Germline-derived CDR1 and CDR2 are MNHEY and SVGAGI. The V end was cut by 0 bases, the J end by 6 bases, with 18 bases between. The CDR3 protein is CASSYSFSPHTGEQYF. In DNA, the CDR3 is TGTGCCAGCAGTTACTCGTTTTCCCCTCACACGGGCGAGCAGTACTTC.

The V call is TRBV6-5, the J call TRBJ1-1, with D perhaps matching TRBD1 (5 bases). CDR3 size: 11 residues. Trimming removed 7 bases from V and 12 bases from J, with 15 bases in between. The germline CDR1 and CDR2 sequences are MNHEY and SVGAGI. Written as DNA, the CDR3 is TGTGCCAGCACCTGGGGGGATTTGACTTTCTTT. Translated: CASTWGDLTFF.

The genes are TRBV5-6 and TRBJ1-5; TRBD1 agrees at 8 bases. The CDR3 totals 16 residues. The germline V gene has CDR1 SGHDT and CDR2 YYEEEE. Trimming cost V 2 bases and J 4 bases; bases outside gene matches: 8. CDR3 region: CASSFRGRGGNQPQHF. The CDR3 DNA reads as TGTGCCAGCAGCTTCAGGGGGCGGGGGGGTAATCAGCCCCAGCATTTT. The whole variable domain, filled in from reference TRBV5-6 and TRBJ1-5, reads DAGVTQSPTHLIKTRGQQVTLRCSPKSGHDTVSWYQQALGQGPQFIFQYYEEEERQRGNFPDRFSGHQFPNYSSELNVNALLLGDSALYLCASSFRGRGGNQPQHFGDGTRLSIL.

This rearrangement joins TRBV4-3 to TRBJ2-7, with no clear D. V lost 0 bases and J 0 bases, leaving 9 bases between the germline ends. The CDR3 length is 15 residues. CDR1 is LGHNA, CDR2 YSLEER, per germline. The CDR3 loop reads CASSQEVSLSYEQYF. The CDR3 nucleotides are TGCGCCAGCAGCCAAGAGGTTAGTCTCTCCTACGAGCAGTACTTC.

The V call is TRBV7-9, the J call TRBJ1-1; D is possibly TRBD1 (5 bases). This CDR3 has 15 amino acids. The V and J ends lost 5 bases and 4 bases respectively, with 17 bases between them. In germline, CDR1 is SEHNR, CDR2 FQNEAQ (reference sequence). CDR3 in amino acids: CASSLPKGFTTEAFF. The CDR3 DNA reads TGTGCCAGCAGCCTACCGAAGGGGTTCACCACTGAAGCTTTCTTT.

The V and J genes are TRBV15 and TRBJ2-1; the D gene is possibly TRBD2 (5 bases). With 0 bases removed from V and 5 bases from J, the gap between germline ends came to 8 bases. This CDR3 is 14 amino acids long. Germline CDR1 reads LNHNV; CDR2 reads YYDKDF (reference sequence). CDR3 nucleotide sequence: TGTGCCACCAGCAGAGACACGGAGGACAATGAGCAGTTCTTC. As protein: CATSRDTEDNEQFF.

This chain connects TRBV20-1 to TRBJ2-3; a possible D gene is TRBD2 (5 bases). The CDR3 totals 11 residues. Germline V lookup: CDR1 DFQATT, CDR2 SNEGSKA (reference sequence). V was shortened by 3 bases and J by 7 bases, with 8 bases between the two germline ends. The CDR3 nucleotides read TGCAGTGCTAGTACGGGATATACGCAGTATTTT. Translation gives CSASTGYTQYF.

The chain couples TRBV25-1 to TRBJ1-2; 9 bases line up with TRBD1. The CDR3 extends over 12 amino acids. The germline V gene has CDR1 MGHDK and CDR2 SYGVNS. Trimming removed 6 bases from V and 7 bases from J; junction bases left unmatched: 3. CDR3 sequence (DNA): TGTGCCAGCAGAGACAGGGGGTTTGGCTACACCTTC. Its protein is CASRDRGFGYTF.

V gene TRBV5-4 combines with J gene TRBJ2-3; 9 positions agree with TRBD1. CDR1 and CDR2 (germline): SGHNT, YYREEE (reference sequence). The CDR3 extends over 16 amino acids. V was clipped by 2 bases and J by 0 bases; unmatched bases: 4. For the CDR3, the DNA is TGTGCCAGCAGCTTTAGACAGGGGGGTAGCACAGATACGCAGTATTTT. It encodes CASSFRQGGSTDTQYF.

This chain connects TRBV10-3 to TRBJ2-1; TRBD2 aligns across 10 bases. V gave up 6 bases and J gave up 6 bases; unmatched junction bases: 5. This CDR3 has 14 amino acids. The germline CDR1 and CDR2 sequences are ENHRY and SYGVKD. The CDR3 coding sequence is TGTGCCATCAGATTAACTAGCGGGACCAATGAGCAGTTCTTC. Translating it yields CAIRLTSGTNEQFF.

This clone was counted a few times. The chain has TRBV7-6 and TRBJ2-3, with TRBD2 identical over 7 bases. This CDR3 has 15 residues. Germline CDR1 reads SGHVS; CDR2 reads FNYEAQ. The V gene end was trimmed by 1 base and the J gene end by 2 bases; junction bases not matched to a gene: 3. The CDR3 loop is CASSLGGGTTDTQYF. CDR3 DNA sequence: TGTGCCAGCAGCTTAGGGGGGGGGACCACAGATACGCAGTATTTT.

The table lists this clone with a count of one. Distinct nucleotide sequences in the sample also encode this CDR3. CDR3 loop: CASSFTGNTDTQYF. The DNA for the CDR3 is TGTGCCAGCAGCTTTACAGGGAACACAGATACGCAGTATTTT. The chain recombines TRBV7-9 with TRBJ2-3; TRBD1 is a possible D gene (6 bases). Trimming removed 3 bases at V and 2 bases at J, with 9 bases between. Per the germline V gene, CDR1 is SEHNR and CDR2 is FQNEAQ (reference sequence). The CDR3 spans 14 residues. The full variable domain, completed using reference TRBV7-9 and TRBJ2-3, is DTGVSQNPRHKITKRGQNVTFRCDPISEHNRLYWYRQTLGQGPEFLTYFQNEAQLEKSRLLSDRFSAERPKGSFSTLEIQRTEQGDSAMYLCASSFTGNTDTQYFGPGTRLTVL.

The chain couples TRBV7-3 to TRBJ2-2; 8 bases are shared with TRBD2. The germline V gene has CDR1 SGHTA and CDR2 FQGTGA. V lost 1 base, J lost 4 bases, and 2 bases stayed unmatched. The CDR3 runs to 15 residues. DNA of the CDR3: TGTGCCAGCAGCTTAAGTCTAGCGGGCACCGGGGAGCTGTTTTTT. It encodes CASSLSLAGTGELFF.

J is TRBJ1-1 and V is TRBV30; D remains ambiguous. Germline V gene lookup returns CDR1 GTSNPN and CDR2 SVGIG (reference sequence). The CDR3 totals 14 residues. Between the trimmed V and J ends, which lost 0 bases and 1 base, there was a span of 9 bases. As DNA, the CDR3 is TGTGCCTGGAGTGTACTTGCCGGGAACACTGAAGCTTTCTTT. Protein product: CAWSVLAGNTEAFF. Full variable domain (remainder filled in from reference TRBV30 and TRBJ1-1): SQTIHQWPATLVQPVGSPLSLECTVEGTSNPNLYWYRQAAGRGLQLLFYSVGIGQISSEVPQNLSASRPQDRQFILSSKKLLLSDSGFYLCAWSVLAGNTEAFFGQGTRLTVV.

The chain has TRBV4-2 and TRBJ1-1; unclear D gene. V lost 6 bases to trimming and J lost 3 bases, with 11 bases between them. This CDR3 spans 13 amino acids. From germline, CDR1 is LGHNA and CDR2 YNFKEQ. Written as DNA, the CDR3 is TGTGCCAGCAGTCTAAAGAGGGACACTGAAGCTTTCTTT. This sequence encodes CASSLKRDTEAFF.

This clone occurred a few times. The rearrangement links TRBV5-4 to TRBJ2-5, with TRBD2 identical over 10 bases. The CDR3 runs to 15 residues. The germline V gene has CDR1 SGHNT and CDR2 YYREEE (reference sequence). The V and J ends lost 4 bases and 3 bases, in that order; junction bases with no gene match: 6. In nucleotides, the CDR3 is TGTGCCAGCAGCGTTGAGGGACTAGCGAAAGAGACCCAGTACTTC. Translation gives CASSVEGLAKETQYF.

Comment on this clone: Additional DNA sequences in this sample encode the identical CDR3. The chain employs TRBV6-5 and TRBJ2-7; D perhaps matches TRBD1 (6 bases). V lost 3 bases and J 3 bases, leaving 9 bases between the germline ends. Germline CDR1 MNHEY, CDR2 SVGAGI. This CDR3 region has 13 residues. The CDR3 spells CASSYRGGYEQYF. DNA for the CDR3: TGTGCCAGCAGTTATCGAGGGGGCTACGAGCAGTACTTC.

The chain joins TRBV4-1 to TRBJ1-5; D is perhaps TRBD1 (5 bases). The CDR3 spans 15 residues. Germline CDR1 MGHRA, CDR2 YSYEKL. V lost 1 base, J lost 1 base, and 8 bases lay in between. CDR3: CASSQGQGSNQPQHF. CDR3 nucleotide sequence: TGCGCCAGCAGCCAAGGGCAGGGAAGCAATCAGCCCCAGCATTTT.